The 24 T cell receptor beta chains below were found in one sample sequenced in a study of blood T cell repertoires in COVID-19 (dated by TCRdb to 2019 to 2021). The method was the immunoSEQ multiplex PCR assay. The immuneACCESS repertoire file appears here via TCRdb, limited to in-frame rearrangements. These files lack a portion of the clones; in checked studies, under half of the deficit traces to unresolved V genes, and the cause of the others is not known. The sample table lists roughly 57,000 clones, about 90% of them with a count of one. The top ten constitute 6.9% of the sample. Sequencing input: peripheral blood. The origin of the receptors is a man aged 60 to 75 with active or convalescent COVID-19.

The CDR3 DNA reads as TGTGCCAGCTCACCACCGGGGGGACAGGGACTGTACCAAGAGACCCAGTACTTC. Translating it yields CASSPPGGQGLYQETQYF. The gene calls are TRBV18 and TRBJ2-5; 9 bases line up with TRBD1. The length of the CDR3 is 18 residues. Germline values: CDR1 KGHSH, CDR2 LQKENI. V lost 0 bases and J lost 0; bases outside the gene matches: 8.

The CDR3 here is CASSYSAGGSSYEQYF. DNA for the CDR3: TGTGCCAGCAGTTACTCGGCAGGAGGGAGCTCCTACGAGCAGTACTTC. The genes are TRBV6-5 and TRBJ2-7; the D gene is possibly TRBD2 (6 bases). Germline V gives CDR1 MNHEY, CDR2 SVGAGI. Deletions cut 0 bases from V and 0 bases from J, with 12 bases between. The CDR3 has 16 amino acids.

This clone has just one count. This sequence joins TRBV5-1 and TRBJ2-1; D might be TRBD2 (6 bases). The V gene's germline CDR1 is SGHRS and CDR2 YFSETQ. Trimming removed 0 bases from V and 9 bases from J, with 10 bases in between. This CDR3 region has 13 residues. The CDR3 region is CASSLVLASEQFF. The CDR3 DNA sequence: TGCGCCAGCAGCTTGGTTCTAGCGAGTGAGCAGTTCTTC.

The chain couples TRBV7-9 to TRBJ1-4; D is undetermined. The CDR3 sequence is 14 residues long. Trimming left V 1 base short and J 5 bases short, with 8 bases between. Germline assignment: CDR1 SEHNR and CDR2 FQNEAQ (reference sequence). The CDR3: CASSLGQRNEKLFF. CDR3 nucleotide sequence: TGTGCCAGCAGCTTAGGGCAGCGGAATGAAAAACTGTTTTTT.

The V call is TRBV12-3 or TRBV12-4, the J call TRBJ1-2; 8 bases agree with TRBD1. There are 13 residues in the CDR3. With 5 bases clipped from V and 8 bases from J, the junction kept 7 bases outside the gene matches. The CDR3 region is CASSTQGERGYTF. DNA of the CDR3: TGTGCCAGCAGTACACAGGGGGAAAGGGGCTACACCTTC.

The J gene is TRBJ2-5, the V gene TRBV11-3, with 8 positions matching TRBD2. J gave up 3 bases and V 2 bases, and 11 bases lay outside the gene matches. The CDR3 length is 17 residues. CDR1 and CDR2 (germline): SGHNT, YENEEA. The DNA of the CDR3 is TGTGCCAGCAGCTTATCCCAAACCGGGACTAGTAAAGAGACCCAGTACTTC. As protein: CASSLSQTGTSKETQYF.

The V call is TRBV9, the J call TRBJ2-5; a possible D gene is TRBD1 (5 bases). V gave up 2 bases and J gave up 3 bases, with 11 bases separating them. The length of the CDR3 is 14 residues. Germline V lookup: CDR1 SGDLS, CDR2 YYNGEE. The CDR3 loop reads CASSVRGAEETQYF. The CDR3 DNA is TGTGCCAGCAGCGTGCGTGGGGCTGAAGAGACCCAGTACTTC.

J is TRBJ2-1 and V is TRBV28; 11 positions agree with TRBD2. There are 16 residues in the CDR3. Germline V gene sequence: CDR1 MDHEN, CDR2 SYDVKM. The V segment lost 1 base and the J segment 3 bases; nucleotides outside the gene matches: 2. CDR3 sequence: CASSLSGLADYNEQFF. The CDR3 DNA is TGTGCCAGCAGTTTATCGGGACTAGCGGACTACAATGAGCAGTTCTTC.

A few counts support this clone. The V call is TRBV7-6, the J call TRBJ2-7; 10 bases map to TRBD2. This CDR3 has 15 amino acids. V trimming: 5 bases; J trimming: 0 bases; junction bases outside the gene matches: 4. Germline CDR1 is SGHVS and CDR2 is FNYEAQ. The CDR3 here is CASSPRTSGSYEQYF. Here the CDR3 DNA reads TGTGCCAGCAGCCCCCGGACTAGCGGCTCCTACGAGCAGTACTTC.

The chain joins TRBV2 to TRBJ1-1; no reliable D call. From germline, CDR1 is SNHLY and CDR2 FYNNEI. Deletions cut 4 bases from V and 1 base from J, with 10 bases between. This CDR3 region has 14 residues. The CDR3: CASSGWHSNTEAFF. Written as DNA, the CDR3 is TGTGCCAGCAGTGGTTGGCATTCGAACACTGAAGCTTTCTTT.

This chain connects TRBV2 to TRBJ2-5; 10 nucleotides agree with TRBD1. Trimming took 6 bases from V and 4 from J; bases not matched to a gene: 11. CDR3 length: 16 residues. Germline assignment: CDR1 SNHLY and CDR2 FYNNEI. CDR3 bases: TGTGCCAGCAGCGATGAAGGGACAGGGGCTCGAGAGACCCAGTACTTC. This translates into CASSDEGTGARETQYF.

The V and J genes are TRBV19 and TRBJ1-1; the D is unclear. The germline V gene has CDR1 LNHDA and CDR2 SQIVND (reference sequence). Deletions cut 3 bases from V and 5 bases from J, with 7 bases between. CDR3 size: 12 residues. DNA for the CDR3: TGTGCCAGTAGTATCAGAGGTACTGAAGCTTTCTTT. Translating gives CASSIRGTEAFF. Drawing the rest from reference TRBV19 and TRBJ1-1, the complete variable domain is DGGITQSPKYLFRKEGQNVTLSCEQNLNHDAMYWYRQDPGQGLRLIYYSQIVNDFQKGDIAEGYSVSREKKESFPLTVTSAQKNPTAFYLCASSIRGTEAFFGQGTRLTVV.

The chain has TRBV7-8 and TRBJ2-7, with D tentatively TRBD2 (6 bases). The germline V gene has CDR1 SGHVS and CDR2 FQNEAQ. The CDR3 is 15 amino acids. Trimming pared 1 base from V and 6 bases from J, leaving 16 bases between. CDR3: CASSLELAPGTEQYF. The CDR3 DNA sequence: TGTGCCAGCAGCTTAGAACTAGCACCCGGGACCGAGCAGTACTTC.

V gene TRBV12-5 combines with J gene TRBJ1-1, with D unclear. The V end was cut by 6 bases, the J end by 4 bases, with 12 bases between. CDR3 size: 13 residues. Germline CDR1 reads LGHNT; CDR2 reads FRNRAP. The CDR3 loop is CASGSGALTEAFF. The CDR3 nucleotides read TGTGCTAGTGGCTCAGGTGCTCTCACTGAAGCTTTCTTT.

The chain carries TRBV7-9 and TRBJ2-7; 8 nucleotides match TRBD1. With V trimmed by 5 bases and J by 3 bases, 9 bases remained unmatched. The CDR3 contains 15 residues. Looked up from germline, CDR1 is SEHNR and CDR2 is FQNEAQ (reference sequence). CDR3: CASSLPGDRSYEQYF. In nucleotides, the CDR3 is TGTGCCAGCAGCCTGCCGGGGGACAGGAGCTACGAGCAGTACTTC.

The chain is built from TRBV5-4 and TRBJ1-2; D is uncertain. This CDR3 contains 14 residues. CDR1 is SGHNT, CDR2 YYREEE, per germline (reference sequence). The germline V and J ends were trimmed by 4 bases and 3 bases, with 13 bases remaining between them. The CDR3 region is CASSRGEGDYGYTF. In DNA form, the CDR3 reads TGTGCCAGCAGCCGCGGGGAGGGCGACTATGGCTACACCTTC.

CDR3 loop: CASSLGTTNEKLFF. The CDR3 DNA is TGTGCCAGCAGCTTAGGTACAACTAATGAAAAACTGTTTTTT. The rearrangement links TRBV7-6 to TRBJ1-4; D is uncertain. Germline assignment: CDR1 SGHVS and CDR2 FNYEAQ. The CDR3 is 14 amino acids. V shed 1 base and J shed 0 bases, with 3 bases lying between them.

This clone came up a few times. The chain carries TRBV5-1 and TRBJ2-1, with TRBD1 matching 10 bases. Unmatched junction bases numbered 7, after V lost 4 bases and J lost 6 bases. The CDR3 consists of 15 residues. In germline, CDR1 is SGHRS, CDR2 YFSETQ. CDR3 nucleotides: TGCGCCAGCAGCACGGACAGGGGGGGCTCCAATGAGCAGTTCTTC. This codes for CASSTDRGGSNEQFF. Looking up the rest from reference TRBV5-1 and TRBJ2-1 gives the full variable domain: KAGVTQTPRYLIKTRGQQVTLSCSPISGHRSVSWYQQTPGQGLQFLFEYFSETQRNKGNFPGRFSGRQFSNSRSEMNVSTLELGDSALYLCASSTDRGGSNEQFFGPGTRLTVL.

The J gene is TRBJ1-1, the V gene TRBV6-4, with TRBD1 as a possible D gene (6 bases). V gave up 3 bases and J gave up 0 bases, with 11 bases separating them. CDR3 length: 15 residues. Germline loops: CDR1 MRHNA, CDR2 SNTAGT. In nucleotides, the CDR3 is TGTGCCAGCAGTGAGAGGGCAGGGGTGAACACTGAAGCTTTCTTT. Encoded protein: CASSERAGVNTEAFF.

The chain joins TRBV7-2 to TRBJ1-5; a weak D match, TRBD1 (6 bases). V was trimmed by 5 bases and J by 3 bases, leaving 14 bases between them. The CDR3 totals 15 residues. Germline V lookup: CDR1 SGHTA, CDR2 FQGNSA. The CDR3 loop reads CASSPSTGANQPQHF. The CDR3 nucleotides are TGTGCCAGCAGCCCCTCGACAGGCGCCAATCAGCCCCAGCATTTT.

This clone turned up a few times. The J gene is TRBJ2-7, the V gene TRBV11-2; 9 nucleotides line up with TRBD2. The V gene's germline CDR1 is SGHAT and CDR2 FQNNGV. The CDR3 sequence is 16 residues long. J was trimmed by 6 bases and V by 0 bases; bases with no gene match: 9. CDR3: CASSLEGNSGRTEQYF. CDR3 nucleotides: TGTGCCAGCAGCTTAGAAGGAAATAGCGGGAGAACCGAGCAGTACTTC.

V usage is TRBV5-1 and J usage is TRBJ2-1, with unresolved D. V was cut by 2 bases and J by 6 bases, with 6 bases left in between. The CDR3 contains 12 residues. Germline lookup yields CDR1 SGHRS and CDR2 YFSETQ. The chain's CDR3 is CASSFNFNEQFF. CDR3 nucleotide sequence: TGCGCCAGCAGCTTCAATTTCAATGAGCAGTTCTTC.

The rearrangement links TRBV15 to TRBJ1-5, with D perhaps TRBD1 (6 bases). The CDR3 totals 17 residues. V lost 0 bases, J lost 0 bases, and 12 bases lay in between. Germline V lookup: CDR1 LNHNV, CDR2 YYDKDF (reference sequence). CDR3 nucleotide sequence: TGTGCCACCAGCAGAGATGGGGCAGGGGATAGCAATCAGCCCCAGCATTTT. This gives the protein CATSRDGAGDSNQPQHF.

Written as DNA, the CDR3 is TGTGCCAGCAGCGTCAGGGGCCAGAACACCGGGGAGCTGTTTTTT. Amino acids: CASSVRGQNTGELFF. The gene calls are TRBV9 and TRBJ2-2, with D maybe TRBD1 (6 bases). There are 15 residues in the CDR3. Germline values: CDR1 SGDLS, CDR2 YYNGEE. V was shortened by 2 bases and J by 1 base, with 9 bases between the two germline ends. Complete variable domain (other parts from reference TRBV9 and TRBJ2-2): DSGVTQTPKHLITATGQRVTLRCSPRSGDLSVYWYQQSLDQGLQFLIQYYNGEERAKGNILERFSAQQFPDLHSELNLSSLELGDSALYFCASSVRGQNTGELFFGEGSRLTVL.